The source of this T cell receptor beta chain is a study of cytomegalovirus exposure and HLA in healthy donors. The donors were members of the validation cohort, which comprised 120 subjects and was separate from the first cohort of fewer than 700 subjects. The CDR3 contains 15 residues. The V end was cut by 2 bases, the J end by 1 base, with 9 bases between. Germline V gene data show CDR1 as MNHEY and CDR2 as SMNVEV (reference sequence). Data came from immunoSEQ multiplex PCR; TCRdb stores just in-frame clones and leaves some out. This table has about 110,000 clones, approximately 94% appearing once.

The TCR sequence derives from a woman between 18 and 29 years old in good health and CMV-seronegative. This sequence joins TRBV27 and TRBJ2-1; possibly TRBD1 for D (5 bases). The specimen sequenced was PBMCs. In DNA, the CDR3 is TGTGCCAGCAGTTTAGATTGGACATCCTACAATGAGCAGTTCTTC. Translated: CASSLDWTSYNEQFF.